These 22 T cell receptor beta chains originate from one sample sequenced in a study of blood T cell repertoires in COVID-19. Profiled with immunoSEQ multiplex PCR; TCRdb holds only in-frame clones, not every one. This repertoire shows some 200,000 clones, 70% to 85% found once; its top ten account for 9.7%. What was sequenced was peripheral blood. Source of these receptors: a man in his forties or fifties with active or convalescent COVID-19.

The chain employs TRBV7-2 and TRBJ1-6, with TRBD1 matching over 8 bases. The trim removed 8 bases at V and 9 bases at J, leaving 6 bases unmatched. CDR3 length: 13 residues. Germline values: CDR1 SGHTA, CDR2 FQGNSA. The CDR3 DNA reads as TGTGCCAGCGGGACAGGTGGATTTTCACCCCTCCACTTT. Translated: CASGTGGFSPLHF. The full variable domain, its missing parts supplied by reference TRBV7-2 and TRBJ1-6, is GAGVSQSPSNKVTEKGKDVELRCDPISGHTALYWYRQSLGQGLEFLIYFQGNSAPDKSGLPSDRFSAERTGGSVSTLTIQRTQQEDSAVYLCASGTGGFSPLHFGNGTRLTVT.

The chain joins TRBV2 to TRBJ1-2; D is uncertain. V was clipped by 2 bases and J by 4 bases, with 8 bases between them. This CDR3 is built from 13 residues. CDR1 is SNHLY, CDR2 FYNNEI, per germline. CDR3 nucleotides: TGTGCCAGCAGTGAACGTTGGCCCTATGGCTACACCTTC. Protein sequence: CASSERWPYGYTF.

J is TRBJ2-7 and V is TRBV30, with D perhaps matching TRBD2 (7 bases). The germline CDR1 and CDR2 sequences are GTSNPN and SVGIG (reference sequence). V was clipped by 3 bases and J by 1 base, with 16 bases between them. This CDR3 contains 15 residues. The DNA of the CDR3 is TGTGCCTGGAGAGGGGGGGATCTGAATTCCTACGAGCAGTACTTC. Translation gives CAWRGGDLNSYEQYF.

The rearrangement joins TRBV7-9 to TRBJ1-2, with D unresolved. V was shortened by 5 bases and J by 5 bases, with 12 bases between the two germline ends. Looked up from germline, CDR1 is SEHNR and CDR2 is FQNEAQ (reference sequence). This CDR3 is 13 amino acids long. The CDR3 sequence is CASSPPYGYGYTF. For the CDR3, the DNA is TGTGCCAGCAGCCCCCCGTACGGTTATGGCTACACCTTC.

The J gene is TRBJ1-2, the V gene TRBV7-6; TRBD1 matches at 7 bases. Germline CDR1 is SGHVS and CDR2 is FNYEAQ. V was pared by 1 base and J by 0 bases, with 5 bases of the junction left unmatched. The CDR3 extends over 16 amino acids. The CDR3 DNA follows: TGTGCCAGCAGCTTAGTAGTCCAGGGGGCTAACTATGGCTACACCTTC. As protein: CASSLVVQGANYGYTF. Complete variable domain (other parts from reference TRBV7-6 and TRBJ1-2): GAGVSQSPRYKVTKRGQDVALRCDPISGHVSLYWYRQALGQGPEFLTYFNYEAQQDKSGLPNDRFSAERPEGSISTLTIQRTEQRDSAMYRCASSLVVQGANYGYTFGSGTRLTVV.

This chain links TRBV18 with TRBJ2-1; 11 bases line up with TRBD2. The V gene's germline CDR1 is KGHSH and CDR2 LQKENI. Trimming cost V 4 bases and J 7 bases; bases outside gene matches: 3. The CDR3 is 14 residues long. In DNA form, the CDR3 reads TGTGCCAGCTCACTAGCGGGGGGGCAAAATGAGCAGTTCTTC. Translation: CASSLAGGQNEQFF.

In its sample, this clone was seen a few times. CDR3 in DNA: TGTGCCAGCAGTTACGCGATCAGGGGGTACACCGGGGAGCTGTTTTTT. Amino acids: CASSYAIRGYTGELFF. The V gene is TRBV6-5, the J gene TRBJ2-2; 7 nucleotides align to TRBD1. This CDR3 has 16 residues. V was pared by 2 bases and J by 3 bases, with 6 bases of the junction left unmatched. CDR1 and CDR2 from the germline V gene are MNHEY and SVGAGI.

A single count supports this clone. The CDR3 nucleotides read TGTGCCAGCAGCTTAGCGCGGGGGGGCCTCGAGCAGTTCTTC. Residues: CASSLARGGLEQFF. The gene calls are TRBV7-2 and TRBJ2-1; 9 bases agree with TRBD2. CDR1 is SGHTA and CDR2 is FQGNSA in the germline V gene. The CDR3 is 14 amino acids. V shed 0 bases and J 10 bases; nucleotides not matched to a gene: 4.

The J gene is TRBJ1-5, the V gene TRBV6-1; TRBD1 might be the D (5 bases). Between the trimmed V and J ends, which lost 3 bases and 2 bases, there was a span of 14 bases. Per germline, CDR1 MNHNS and CDR2 SASEGT. There are 16 residues in the CDR3. DNA for the CDR3: TGTGCCAGCAGTGAGTGGAGGGGAAGAGGCAATCAGCCCCAGCATTTT. Translation gives CASSEWRGRGNQPQHF.

This clone is a singleton in its sample. V is TRBV4-1 and J is TRBJ2-6, with a weak D call TRBD2 (7 bases). The germline V and J ends were trimmed by 4 bases and 0 bases, with 25 bases remaining between them. The CDR3 extends over 21 amino acids. Germline values: CDR1 MGHRA, CDR2 YSYEKL. The DNA of the CDR3 is TGCGCCAGCAGCCCTACCAGACCCTTTGGGGGGGCCGACTCTGGGGCCAACGTCCTGACTTTC. Translating it yields CASSPTRPFGGADSGANVLTF.

The rearrangement joins TRBV18 to TRBJ2-7; possible D gene TRBD2, 6 bases. This CDR3 has 15 residues. Trimming left V 3 bases short and J 3 bases short, with 15 bases between. Germline CDR1 is KGHSH and CDR2 is LQKENI. The chain's CDR3 is CASSPKLAVHYEQYF. CDR3 bases: TGTGCCAGCTCACCTAAACTAGCTGTACACTACGAGCAGTACTTC.

The CDR3 protein is CSASLEPKSLQETQYF. In DNA form, the CDR3 reads TGCAGTGCTAGTCTCGAGCCTAAGAGCCTCCAAGAGACCCAGTACTTC. The V and J genes are TRBV20-1 and TRBJ2-5; unclear D gene. Trimming left V 3 bases short and J 1 base short, with 18 bases between. There are 16 residues in the CDR3. Germline loops: CDR1 DFQATT, CDR2 SNEGSKA (reference sequence).

The rearrangement joins TRBV14 to TRBJ2-5; no clear D gene. Trimming took off 3 bases at V and 0 bases at J, with 11 bases between the two ends. The germline gives CDR1 SGHDN, CDR2 FVKESK. CDR3 length: 15 residues. This CDR3 is CASSHPTPYQETQYF. For the CDR3, the DNA is TGTGCCAGCAGCCATCCGACACCGTACCAAGAGACCCAGTACTTC.

The genes are TRBV6-6 and TRBJ2-7; D is uncertain. Germline-derived CDR1 and CDR2 are MNHNY and SVGAGI (reference sequence). Trimming left V 0 bases short and J 0 bases short, with 3 bases between. The CDR3 has 13 residues. CDR3 amino acids: CASSYSSSYEQYF. The CDR3 nucleotides read TGTGCCAGCAGTTACTCCAGCTCCTACGAGCAGTACTTC.

The chain joins TRBV18 to TRBJ2-1; 12 bases agree with TRBD2. The CDR3 loop spans 15 amino acids. Germline assignment: CDR1 KGHSH and CDR2 LQKENI. After removal of 3 bases from V and 11 bases from J, the junction contained 8 bases not matched to a gene. The CDR3 region is CASSPVTSGGGKQFF. DNA of the CDR3: TGTGCCAGCTCACCGGTGACTAGCGGGGGCGGGAAGCAGTTCTTC.

V is TRBV27 and J is TRBJ2-1; the D gene is possibly TRBD2 (6 bases). The V gene's germline CDR1 is MNHEY and CDR2 SMNVEV (reference sequence). V lost 4 bases to trimming and J lost 3 bases, with 10 bases between them. The CDR3 is 14 amino acids. CDR3 amino acids: CASSSAGFYNEQFF. The CDR3 DNA reads as TGTGCCAGCAGTTCCGCGGGGTTCTACAATGAGCAGTTCTTC.

This sequence joins TRBV10-3 and TRBJ2-5; maybe TRBD2 (5 bases). This CDR3 has 14 amino acids. Deletions cut 10 bases from V and 2 bases from J, with 17 bases between. Germline CDR1 ENHRY, CDR2 SYGVKD. In nucleotides, the CDR3 is TGTGCCACCGGACTCCGTGAGGGTCAAGAGACCCAGTACTTC. Translation: CATGLREGQETQYF.

Concerning this clone itself: The same CDR3 also results from other DNA sequences found in this sample. The chain carries TRBV27 and TRBJ2-5, with 12 positions matching TRBD2. This CDR3 region has 15 residues. The trim removed 5 bases at V and 4 bases at J, leaving 5 bases unmatched. CDR1 is MNHEY, CDR2 SMNVEV, per germline (reference sequence). In nucleotides, the CDR3 is TGTGCCAGCAGTCGGACTAGCGGGATCGGAGAGACCCAGTACTTC. It is translated as CASSRTSGIGETQYF.

The genes are TRBV7-2 and TRBJ1-5, with D uncertain. The V and J ends lost 5 bases and 0 bases respectively, with 11 bases between them. The germline V gene has CDR1 SGHTA and CDR2 FQGNSA. This CDR3 region has 15 residues. CDR3 nucleotide sequence: TGTGCCAGCAGCCCCAACGGGGATAGCAATCAGCCCCAGCATTTT. Protein sequence: CASSPNGDSNQPQHF.

The chain is built from TRBV3-1 (or the pseudogene TRBV3-2) and TRBJ2-1; 10 nucleotides agree with TRBD2. With 3 bases clipped from V and 6 bases from J, the junction kept 5 bases outside the gene matches. Germline loops: CDR1 LGHDT, CDR2 YNNKEL (reference sequence). The CDR3 consists of 15 residues. The CDR3 reads CASSHGTSVLNEQFF. Written as DNA, the CDR3 is TGTGCCAGCAGCCACGGGACTAGCGTACTCAATGAGCAGTTCTTC.

There are a few counts of this clone. The chain uses TRBV7-9 and TRBJ1-1, with a possible D match to TRBD1 (6 bases). Germline loops: CDR1 SEHNR, CDR2 FQNEAQ (reference sequence). Trimming left V 4 bases short and J 0 bases short, with 15 bases between. The CDR3 runs 16 residues. CDR3 DNA sequence: TGTGCCAGCAGCTCCAGCAGGACAGACCTGAACACTGAAGCTTTCTTT. Protein sequence: CASSSSRTDLNTEAFF.

DNA for the CDR3: TGTGCCAGCAGCGATGACAGGATCTACTCTGGAAACACCATATATTTT. As protein: CASSDDRIYSGNTIYF. V usage is TRBV7-9 and J usage is TRBJ1-3, with D maybe TRBD1 (6 bases). The V end lost 5 bases, the J end lost 0 bases, and 14 bases lay between the germline ends. Germline CDR1 is SEHNR and CDR2 is FQNEAQ (reference sequence). The CDR3 covers 16 residues. Full variable domain (remainder filled in from reference TRBV7-9 and TRBJ1-3): DTGVSQNPRHKITKRGQNVTFRCDPISEHNRLYWYRQTLGQGPEFLTYFQNEAQLEKSRLLSDRFSAERPKGSFSTLEIQRTEQGDSAMYLCASSDDRIYSGNTIYFGEGSWLTVV.